In its sample, the clone carrying this TCR beta chain was seen many times. Its specificity is unknown. There were TCR beta CDR3 regions amplified from RNA transcripts. A first-round RT-PCR of the TCR CDR3 used the HTBI primer set. TCRdb re-derived calls from the multiplex PCR reads in MiXCR, one entry per CDR3 protein. The table lists 350,000 to 450,000 distinct CDR3 sequences, over 12% of them singletons. Germline V gene sequence: CDR1 SGHRS, CDR2 YFSETQ. Trimming stripped 5 bases from V and 2 bases from J, with 11 bases between. This CDR3 region has 13 residues. This sample was included in a study of T cells in Graves' hyperthyroidism and ophthalmopathy. The overall study: Peripheral blood collection took place at initial diagnosis, before any treatment. Overall study results and limits: Expanded thyroid clonotypes (above 0.001) were mostly also found in blood.

The clonotype comes from a man in his fifties or sixties with Graves' ophthalmopathy. This chain uses TRBV5-1 with TRBJ2-7; D is unclear. The specimen sequenced was blood. The CDR3 spells CASSKLETYEQYF. The CDR3 DNA reads as TGCGCCAGCAGTAAGCTGGAGACCTACGAGCAGTACTTC.